This note documents a single T cell receptor (beta chain) sequence. Antigen specificity is unknown. A multiplex PCR was run with 60 Vbeta primers and 13 Jbeta primers. TCRdb keeps only in-frame clones here, not all; method: immunoSEQ multiplex PCR. The sample data list about 130,000 clones. Germline V gives CDR1 LNHDA, CDR2 SQIVND (reference sequence). The CDR3 has 16 amino acids. Losses at the gene ends were 4 bases for V and 4 bases for J; bases not matched to a gene: 6. This record belongs to a study of cytomegalovirus exposure and HLA in healthy donors. Points from the study as a whole: HLA-A and HLA-B allele assignments for most subjects were reportedly predicted accurately using TCR beta sequences. Cytomegalovirus status was reportedly diagnosed by the classifier with high specificity and sensitivity. The study put 160 or so TCR beta chains on its list as cytomegalovirus-associated. Most TCR sequences showed up rarely, but some public TCRs showed up in many donors.

The chain joins TRBV19 to TRBJ2-3, with 12 bases matching TRBD2. The sequence derives from a man younger than 30 in good health and CMV-seronegative. What was sequenced was PBMCs. CDR3 DNA: TGTGCCAGTAGTAATCTAGCGGGAGGGCCCGCAGATACGCAGTATTTT. Translating gives CASSNLAGGPADTQYF.